The entry below gives a single TCR beta chain sequence along with its context. In this sample, this clone turned up a few times. Its antigen remains undetermined. No per-base quality is available; no much larger clone lies one base away. These data belong to a study of cytomegalovirus exposure and HLA in healthy donors (dated by TCRdb to the late 2010s). Background for the entire study: An earlier analysis of approximately 640 of the donors reported approximately 290 Gb of sequence data and 100 million to 140 million unique TCR beta sequences from 190 million or so T cells. About 280 gigabases of sequencing data and 70 million to 100 million unique TCR sequences made up an early release that covered nearly 650 HLA-typed donors. Of the 350 to 400 genotyped donors, about 80% fell in the genetic ancestry cluster associated with self-reported Caucasian donors. The aim of the study was to test whether cataloging public T cell receptors could identify signatures of past pathogen exposure. The study profiled the T cell repertoires of 666 subjects by immunosequencing and related them to cytomegalovirus serostatus. Besides the first cohort of some 670 subjects, a separate validation cohort made up of 120 different subjects was used. To predict cytomegalovirus infection status, the study brought together high-throughput TCR immunosequencing, statistical association of individual TCRs with disease status, and machine learning. A later analysis re-analyzed previously published TCR beta repertoires from 500 to 700 donors and added high-resolution HLA genotyping to study TCR occurrence patterns. Rather than drawing on any new phenotypic data, the later analysis identified candidate immune exposures from TCR beta sequences and the way those sequences occurred across donors. An earlier analysis of fewer than 700 of the donors applied high-throughput TCR beta sequencing to assess whether each TCR beta V gene segment acted as functional or pseudogenic. Donor age, sex, ethnicity and CMV serostatus were compiled together with the repertoire data. In a later genetic analysis, genome-wide SNP genotypes for 398 of the 666 donors were used, and that subset was treated as a discovery cohort. All discovery cohort repertoires had been generated using a single sequencing platform. Class I and class II HLA loci were covered by the typing at four-digit resolution. The number of donors typed differed by locus, with about 629-640 for A, B, C, DRB1 and DQB1, roughly 550 for DQA1, under 610 for DPA1, and over 400 for DPB1. Roughly 5 DR-DQ haplotypes were handled as single units for association and clustering, since linkage in the cohort was strong. Among 398 genotyped donors of the cohort, an average of about 240,000 unique TCR beta nucleotide sequences were sequenced per donor, around 18% of them non-productive. General study outcomes and caveats: The study listed 150 to 200 TCR beta chains as associated with cytomegalovirus. About 17 rarely observed V segments, including chromosome 9 orphons, were excluded from the earlier analysis of almost 600 of the donors because counts were too low. According to a later analysis, most CMV-associated TCR beta chains appeared to be HLA-restricted, and the HLA associations seemed to be driven largely by CMV exposure. The only immune exposure information available for the cohort was CMV serostatus. Because HLA typing was missing for some donors at each locus, association tests included only the typed subset. In a later analysis, HLA-associated TCR beta chains were found to be more clonally expanded and to have lower generation probabilities than equally common non-associated chains. A further reported finding was that TCR beta sequences accurately predicted the HLA-A and HLA-B alleles for most subjects in the first cohort. Roughly uniform sequencing depth across donors was assumed in presence/absence analyses, although this assumption may not hold. The classifier was reported to diagnose cytomegalovirus status with high specificity and sensitivity in both the original and validation cohorts. Across donors, most TCR sequences were observed very rarely, whereas some public TCRs were present in many individuals. In a later genetic analysis, a missense DCLRE1C variant was associated with V-gene and J-gene trimming of TCR beta chains, and the association was replicated in an independent cohort. Only TCR beta chains were sequenced in this cohort, and the absence of alpha or paired-chain data limited detectable features. At a false discovery rate of 0.05, a later analysis linked 16,951 TCR beta sequences to specific HLA alleles. In a later genetic analysis, fewer N-insertions in productive TCRs were reported among donors in an Asian-associated ancestry cluster than the roughly 700-donor mean. Broadly in line with IMGT annotations, most TCR beta V segments showed up in productive rearrangements about 87% or about 30% of the time in an earlier analysis of around 600 of the donors. According to a later analysis, TCR association rates differed among HLA loci, with DRB1 alleles showing the most associated TCRs and HLA-C alleles showing the fewest. Three of the identified cytomegalovirus-associated TCR beta chains were confirmed in vitro to be specific for cytomegalovirus antigens. Several of the top co-occurrence clusters appeared to be linked to parvovirus B19, influenza, CMV and Epstein-Barr virus, according to a later analysis. The authors suggested that the approach could potentially be extended to other disease states and immunological phenotypes. A cluster of highly shared sequence variants was judged likely to represent a technical artifact of the sequencing pipeline. Strong co-occurrence of HLA alleles, especially DR and DQ, made assigning TCR associations to individual alleles difficult. Linkage disequilibrium might explain the correlated functional status among segregating V segments, but an unknown experimental factor could not be excluded.

Libraries were prepared through the immunoSEQ multiplex PCR assay. The multiplex PCR relied on a mix of 60 forward primers for TCR Vbeta segments and 13 reverse primers for TCR Jbeta segments. The CDR3 region of rearranged TCR beta genes was amplified from genomic DNA by a multiplex PCR assay. The Illumina HiSeq System was used to sequence the amplified TCR beta libraries as 87-base-pair reads. For the original study's pipeline: In a later analysis, about 80 million unique TCR beta chains were counted across the approximately 620 repertoires, and roughly 11 million of these chains were shared by at least two donors. Raw reads were error-corrected and collapsed into unique sequences with a nearest-neighbor algorithm that merged closely related sequences to remove PCR and sequencing errors. To assign V, D and J gene segments, CDR3 sequences were aligned to IMGT reference sequences. Each retained sequence needed at least a six-nucleotide match to both a V gene segment and a J gene segment. A rearrangement was called productive if the CDR3 had no stop codons and remained in frame with V and J, and every other rearrangement was called non-productive. CDR3 was defined by IMGT convention, running from the second conserved V-encoded cysteine to the conserved J-encoded phenylalanine. In an earlier analysis of more than 550 of the donors, sequences lacking an unambiguous match to a single V gene segment were excluded. An earlier analysis of just under 600 of the donors called V segments functional above 56.7% productive rearrangements and segregating when the between-donor standard deviation exceeded 5%. A statistical classification framework was developed to diagnose cytomegalovirus status using the catalog of TCR beta chain sequences. V and J gene assignment, in a later analysis, came from comparing TCR nucleotide sequences with IMGT/GENE-DB human TR gene sequences. In a later analysis, CDR3 sequences and most-parsimonious VDJ recombination scenarios were assigned using the TCRdist pipeline. A later analysis defined each TCR beta chain by its CDR3 amino acid sequence plus V-gene family, and excluded reads lacking a unique V-gene family. A later analysis removed 592 highly shared, low-generation-probability nucleotide sequences to deal with suspected cross-contamination and a sequencing artifact. In a later analysis, a clonal expansion index was calculated for each public chain from normalized within-repertoire ranks of inferred template counts. In a later analysis, generation probabilities were computed with a VDJ recombination model fitted to out-of-frame rearrangements, and the resulting probabilities were checked against IGoR. In a later analysis, TCR-TCR, TCR-HLA and TCR-CMV co-occurrence was scored with hypergeometric tests, and a repertoire-size bias correction was applied to TCR pairs. To estimate false discovery rates, a later analysis permuted the HLA or CMV assignments 20 times. A later analysis grouped co-occurring TCRs with DBSCAN, adding TCRdist sequence similarity when clustering within HLA-allele-positive subsets. Repertoires with fewer than 30,000 or more than 120,000 public chains were left out of co-occurrence clustering, as were five repertoires with anomalous nucleotide sharing. As stored in TCRdb, this immuneACCESS dataset retains in-frame rearrangements with V and J assigned. A fraction of the clones does not appear; measured against another copy, unresolved V genes explain less than half of the discrepancy, and the remainder lacks a known reason. D and trimming come from the DNA, and the V and J calls and clone size come from that table. For this sample there are approximately 140,000 clones; under 80% appear just once. The ten top clones hold less than 3% of the sample.

In total, over 600 healthy bone marrow donors made up the cohort. At the time of sampling, all cohort members were nominally healthy, though unrecorded immune exposures were likely present. The donor was CMV seronegative and was included in the group of 352 seronegative cohort members. Each donor provided a peripheral blood sample, and peripheral blood mononuclear cells were used for TCR beta sequencing. The Qiagen DNeasy Blood Extraction Kit was used to extract genomic DNA from the blood cell samples. The TCR was taken from a male donor in good health and CMV-seronegative. The sequenced sample consisted of PBMCs.

The CDR3 in this case is CASSLGPDSGETQYF. The nucleotides read TGCGCCAGCAGCTTGGGGCCAGACTCGGGGGAGACCCAGTACTTC. The V gene is TRBV5-1 and the J gene is TRBJ2-5; TRBD2 is perhaps the D gene, given 5 matching bases. Based on the germline V gene, the CDR1 and CDR2 sequences are SGHRS and YFSETQ. V lost 0 bases and J lost 5 bases; the stretch between them is 14 bases long. There are 15 amino acids in the CDR3, from cysteine to phenylalanine inclusive. CDR3 DNA is the only sequence kept; it has 45 bases, read in frame from the first base.